This entry concerns a single T cell receptor (beta chain). V was pared by 5 bases and J by 2 bases, with 10 bases between. The CDR3 has 14 amino acids. Germline V gives CDR1 MNHEY, CDR2 SMNVEV (reference sequence). In the authors' methods: Researchers report that nucleated cell counts were estimated from reference gene primer amplification. The table came from immunoSEQ multiplex PCR; TCRdb's copy has only in-frame clones and leaves some out. V and J calls and clone size are as listed in that table; D and trimming were resolved from the DNA. The repertoire holds 120,000 or so clones, with just over 75% as singletons. This record belongs to a study of blood T cell repertoires in COVID-19. Across the study: T cells, B-cell-depleted T cells, or PBMCs provided the cDNA or gDNA that served as material.

Sequencing input: peripheral blood. The origin of this receptor is a woman aged 80 or over with acute or convalescent COVID-19. The chain carries TRBV27 and TRBJ1-5; no firm D call. CDR3 protein: CASSTNRGNQPQHF. The CDR3 coding sequence is TGTGCCAGCAGTACAAACAGAGGCAATCAGCCCCAGCATTTT.